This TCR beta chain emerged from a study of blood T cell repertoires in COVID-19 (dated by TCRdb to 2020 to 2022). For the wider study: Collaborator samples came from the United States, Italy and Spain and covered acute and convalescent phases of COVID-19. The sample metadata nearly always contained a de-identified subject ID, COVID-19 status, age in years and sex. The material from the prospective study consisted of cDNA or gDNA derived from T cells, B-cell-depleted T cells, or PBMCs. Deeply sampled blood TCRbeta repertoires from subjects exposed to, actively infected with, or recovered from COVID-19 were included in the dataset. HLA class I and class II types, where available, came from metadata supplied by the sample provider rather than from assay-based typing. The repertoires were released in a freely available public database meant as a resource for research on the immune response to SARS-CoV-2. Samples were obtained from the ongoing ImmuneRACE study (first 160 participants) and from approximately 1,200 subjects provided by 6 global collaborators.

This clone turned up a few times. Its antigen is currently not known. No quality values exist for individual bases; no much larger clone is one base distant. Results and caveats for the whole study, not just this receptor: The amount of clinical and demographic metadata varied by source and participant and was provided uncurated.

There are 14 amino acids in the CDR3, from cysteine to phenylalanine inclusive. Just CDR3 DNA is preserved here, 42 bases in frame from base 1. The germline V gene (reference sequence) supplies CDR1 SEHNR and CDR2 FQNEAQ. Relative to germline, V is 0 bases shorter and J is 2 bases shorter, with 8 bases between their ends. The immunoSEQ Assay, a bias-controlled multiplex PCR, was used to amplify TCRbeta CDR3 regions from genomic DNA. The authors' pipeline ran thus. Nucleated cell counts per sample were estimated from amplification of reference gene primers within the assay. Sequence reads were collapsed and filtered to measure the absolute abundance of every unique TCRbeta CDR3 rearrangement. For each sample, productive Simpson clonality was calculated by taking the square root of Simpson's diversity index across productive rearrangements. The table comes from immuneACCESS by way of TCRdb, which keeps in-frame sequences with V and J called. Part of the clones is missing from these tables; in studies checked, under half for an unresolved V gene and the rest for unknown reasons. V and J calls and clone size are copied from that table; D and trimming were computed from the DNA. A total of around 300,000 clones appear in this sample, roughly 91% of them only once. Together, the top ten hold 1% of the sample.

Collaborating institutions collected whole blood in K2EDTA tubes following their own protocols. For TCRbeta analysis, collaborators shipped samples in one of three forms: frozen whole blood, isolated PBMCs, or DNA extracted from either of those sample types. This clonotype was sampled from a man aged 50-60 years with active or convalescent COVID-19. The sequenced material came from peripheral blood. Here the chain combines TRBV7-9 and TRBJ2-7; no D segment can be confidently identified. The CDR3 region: CASSLARFPYEQYF. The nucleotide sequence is TGTGCCAGCAGCTTAGCTCGGTTCCCCTACGAGCAGTACTTC.